The next 19 T cell receptor beta chains were all read from a single sample in a study of blood T cell repertoires in COVID-19. Clones were sequenced by immunoSEQ multiplex PCR, and TCRdb holds only the in-frame ones, with some missing. The data show roughly 78,000 clones, 86% seen once. The sequencing sample was made of peripheral blood. The source of these receptors is a woman aged 60-75 years with acute or convalescent COVID-19.

V gene TRBV28 combines with J gene TRBJ2-1, with 9 bases aligning to TRBD1. This CDR3 is 14 amino acids long. Unmatched junction bases numbered 8, after V lost 6 bases and J lost 8 bases. Looked up from germline, CDR1 is MDHEN and CDR2 is SYDVKM. In DNA, the CDR3 is TGTGCCAGCAGGAGAGGGACAGGGAGCTATGAGCAGTTCTTC. This sequence encodes CASRRGTGSYEQFF.

The chain combines TRBV27 with TRBJ2-6; 10 positions agree with TRBD1. The V gene's germline CDR1 is MNHEY and CDR2 SMNVEV (reference sequence). The ends lost 4 bases at V and 2 bases at J; junction bases unmatched: 2. The CDR3 runs 16 residues. The CDR3 loop is CASSWDRGAGANVLTF. For the CDR3, the DNA is TGTGCCAGCAGTTGGGACAGGGGCGCTGGGGCCAACGTCCTGACTTTC.

The chain has TRBV27 and TRBJ2-7, with 8 bases that match TRBD1. Germline CDR1 and CDR2: MNHEY and SMNVEV (reference sequence). The CDR3 length is 15 residues. Trimming cost V 6 bases and J 3 bases; bases outside gene matches: 10. CDR3 sequence: CASRPIQGEGYEQYF. The CDR3 nucleotides are TGTGCCAGCAGACCGATACAGGGGGAAGGCTACGAGCAGTACTTC.

The chain couples TRBV29-1 to TRBJ2-3; perhaps TRBD1 as D (5 bases). The CDR3 has 11 amino acids. In germline, CDR1 is SQVTM, CDR2 ANQGSEA. V lost 4 bases, J lost 4 bases, and 6 bases lay in between. CDR3 amino acids: CSVARADTQYF. CDR3 in DNA: TGCAGCGTTGCCAGGGCAGATACGCAGTATTTT.

CDR3 loop: CSVGQGEWTEAFF. CDR3 bases: TGCAGCGTTGGGCAGGGGGAATGGACTGAAGCTTTCTTT. This sequence joins TRBV29-1 and TRBJ1-1, with TRBD1 matching 7 bases. The CDR3 sequence is 13 residues long. Trimming removed 4 bases from V and 5 bases from J; junction bases left unmatched: 7. In germline, CDR1 is SQVTM, CDR2 ANQGSEA.

CDR3 region: CASSLVSGSEQFF. In DNA, the CDR3 is TGTGCCAGCAGTTTAGTTAGCGGGAGTGAGCAGTTCTTC. The chain employs TRBV12-3 or TRBV12-4 and TRBJ2-1, with 9 positions matching TRBD2. The J segment lost 9 bases and the V segment lost 1 base, leaving 1 base of the junction unmatched. The CDR3 has 13 amino acids.

V usage is TRBV6-5 and J usage is TRBJ1-2, with a possible D match to TRBD1 (5 bases). The CDR3 loop spans 14 amino acids. Trimming pared 5 bases from V and 2 bases from J, leaving 12 bases between. CDR1 is MNHEY, CDR2 SVGAGI, per germline. The CDR3 DNA is TGTGCCAGCAGTCTTCACCGGGGGAACTATGGCTACACCTTC. Its translation is CASSLHRGNYGYTF.

This chain links TRBV6-5 with TRBJ2-7; a weak D match, TRBD1 (6 bases). Trimming pared 2 bases from V and 2 bases from J, leaving 10 bases between. Germline V gene sequence: CDR1 MNHEY, CDR2 SVGAGI. The CDR3 is made up of 14 amino acids. Here the CDR3 DNA reads TGTGCCAGCAGTTACGGGGCAGGGGCCTACGAGCAGTACTTC. This gives the protein CASSYGAGAYEQYF.

The V call is TRBV9, the J call TRBJ1-3; a possible D gene is TRBD1 (5 bases). The CDR3 runs 14 residues. Germline-derived CDR1 and CDR2 are SGDLS and YYNGEE. V gave up 6 bases and J gave up 0 bases, with 10 bases separating them. CDR3 nucleotides: TGTGCCAGCACGGCGGGGGACTCTGGAAACACCATATATTTT. As protein: CASTAGDSGNTIYF. The full variable domain, completed using reference TRBV9 and TRBJ1-3, is DSGVTQTPKHLITATGQRVTLRCSPRSGDLSVYWYQQSLDQGLQFLIQYYNGEERAKGNILERFSAQQFPDLHSELNLSSLELGDSALYFCASTAGDSGNTIYFGEGSWLTVV.

V is TRBV28 and J is TRBJ2-4; 12 bases map to TRBD1. Germline lookup yields CDR1 MDHEN and CDR2 SYDVKM. J was trimmed by 9 bases and V by 6 bases; bases with no gene match: 6. This CDR3 is 14 amino acids long. CDR3 DNA: TGTGCCAGCAGGGAGGGACAGGGGGCGGTCATTCAGTACTTC. Its protein product is CASREGQGAVIQYF.

CDR3 protein: CATSPTPGEPGNTIYF. For the CDR3, the DNA is TGTGCCACCAGCCCTACTCCTGGGGAGCCTGGAAACACCATATATTTT. The rearrangement uses TRBV15 and TRBJ1-3; no reliable D call. Per the germline V gene, CDR1 is LNHNV and CDR2 is YYDKDF (reference sequence). CDR3 length: 16 residues. V shed 5 bases and J shed 2 bases, with 16 bases lying between them.

V is TRBV5-1 and J is TRBJ2-3; TRBD2 matches 12 bases. Looked up from germline, CDR1 is SGHRS and CDR2 is YFSETQ. The CDR3 spans 19 residues. Trimming took 0 bases from V and 1 from J; bases not matched to a gene: 9. The CDR3 coding sequence is TGCGCCAGCAGCTTGGGCGGCCTAGCGGGGGGGCCCCGCACAGATACGCAGTATTTT. This translates into CASSLGGLAGGPRTDTQYF.

CDR3 region: CASSRTGGGRETQYF. The CDR3, as DNA: TGCGCCAGCTCCCGGACAGGAGGGGGTCGAGAGACCCAGTACTTC. The chain combines TRBV10-2 with TRBJ2-5, with TRBD1 as a possible D gene (7 bases). There are 15 residues in the CDR3. The V end was cut by 8 bases, the J end by 4 bases, with 20 bases between. CDR1 is WSHSY and CDR2 is SAAADI in the germline V gene.

The J gene is TRBJ1-4, the V gene TRBV27; TRBD1 agrees at 9 bases. Germline CDR1 reads MNHEY; CDR2 reads SMNVEV (reference sequence). The CDR3 spans 16 residues. With V trimmed by 0 bases and J by 7 bases, 6 bases remained unmatched. The CDR3 DNA reads as TGTGCCAGCAGTTTATCGGGACAGGGTTACGCTGAAAAACTGTTTTTT. Its translation: CASSLSGQGYAEKLFF.

The chain's CDR3 is CASKDLAGVDLAGELFF. The CDR3 nucleotides are TGTGCCAGCAAAGACCTAGCGGGAGTTGATTTGGCCGGGGAGCTGTTTTTT. The chain links TRBV2 to TRBJ2-2; 10 nucleotides agree with TRBD2. Germline CDR1 and CDR2: SNHLY and FYNNEI. Trimming cost V 7 bases and J 6 bases; bases outside gene matches: 14. The CDR3 consists of 17 residues.

This rearrangement joins TRBV6-6 to TRBJ1-5, with a weak D call TRBD1 (6 bases). The V gene lost 7 bases and the J gene lost 6 bases, with 13 bases spanning the gap. Germline CDR1 and CDR2: MNHNY and SVGAGI (reference sequence). The CDR3 runs 13 residues. DNA of the CDR3: TGTGCCAGCACCCCACAGGGCCGTCAGCCCCAGCATTTT. This encodes CASTPQGRQPQHF.

V usage is TRBV5-1 and J usage is TRBJ1-1; no reliable D call. Germline V gives CDR1 SGHRS, CDR2 YFSETQ. The CDR3 has 13 residues. The V end was cut by 4 bases, the J end by 5 bases, with 12 bases between. The CDR3 loop reads CASSGRGLTEAFF. The CDR3 DNA reads as TGCGCCAGCAGCGGGAGAGGGTTGACTGAAGCTTTCTTT.

The chain is built from TRBV7-9 and TRBJ1-1; D gene ambiguous. The V and J ends lost 7 bases and 1 base respectively, with 10 bases between them. The CDR3 consists of 13 residues. The V gene's germline CDR1 is SEHNR and CDR2 FQNEAQ (reference sequence). Written as DNA, the CDR3 is TGTGCCAGCACCAGACTCCCGAACACTGAAGCTTTCTTT. This codes for CASTRLPNTEAFF.

V usage is TRBV6-5 and J usage is TRBJ1-1; weak D call: TRBD1 (6 bases). CDR3 size: 14 residues. Germline V CDR1 and CDR2: MNHEY, SVGAGI. Trimming cost V 5 bases and J 5 bases, with 15 bases left between them. The CDR3 is CASSRDTSRTEAFF. CDR3 in DNA: TGTGCCAGCAGTCGGGACACCTCTCGGACTGAAGCTTTCTTT.